What follows are 15 T cell receptor beta chains derived from one specimen sequenced in a study of blood T cell repertoires in COVID-19. TCRdb keeps only in-frame clones here, not all; method: immunoSEQ multiplex PCR. The table includes 400,000 to 550,000 clones, around 89% detected once. The sample comprised peripheral blood. Source of these receptors: a woman in her twenties or thirties with acute or convalescent COVID-19.

V usage is TRBV30 and J usage is TRBJ2-7, with 10 nucleotides matching TRBD1. CDR3 length equals 14 residues. Per germline, CDR1 GTSNPN and CDR2 SVGIG (reference sequence). Trimming at V came to 4 bases and at J to 4 bases, leaving 7 bases not matched to a gene. The CDR3 loop is CAWTGDRGFYEQYF. In DNA form, the CDR3 reads TGTGCCTGGACTGGGGACAGGGGATTTTACGAGCAGTACTTC.

The chain uses TRBV3-1 (or the pseudogene TRBV3-2) and TRBJ2-7; 7 nucleotides align to TRBD1. V shed 4 bases and J 6 bases; nucleotides not matched to a gene: 9. Germline V CDR1 and CDR2: LGHDT, YNNKEL (reference sequence). The length of the CDR3 is 14 residues. DNA for the CDR3: TGTGCCAGCAGCCCCATGGGACAGCCCTCCGAGCAGTACTTC. This codes for CASSPMGQPSEQYF.

This chain uses TRBV4-1 with TRBJ2-7; D not certain. The germline CDR1 and CDR2 sequences are MGHRA and YSYEKL. This CDR3 has 15 residues. The germline V and J ends were trimmed by 0 bases and 1 base, with 10 bases remaining between them. The CDR3 loop is CASSQDLYISYEQYF. The CDR3 DNA reads TGCGCCAGCAGCCAAGATTTATACATATCCTACGAGCAGTACTTC.

This sequence joins TRBV6-1 and TRBJ1-2; 9 bases align to TRBD1. Per the germline V gene, CDR1 is MNHNS and CDR2 is SASEGT. Trimming cost V 3 bases and J 2 bases; bases outside gene matches: 4. This CDR3 has 15 amino acids. This CDR3 is CASSDGTGGNYGYTF. The CDR3 coding sequence is TGTGCCAGCAGTGACGGAACAGGGGGCAACTATGGCTACACCTTC.

The V call is TRBV9, the J call TRBJ1-1; TRBD1 is a possible D gene (6 bases). The V end was cut by 3 bases, the J end by 1 base, with 7 bases between. CDR3 length equals 13 residues. Germline values: CDR1 SGDLS, CDR2 YYNGEE. CDR3 sequence: CASSAQGNTEAFF. In DNA form, the CDR3 reads TGTGCCAGCAGCGCACAGGGGAACACTGAAGCTTTCTTT.

The rearrangement joins TRBV6-5 to TRBJ1-3; TRBD1 is a possible D gene (5 bases). V was shortened by 5 bases and J by 1 base, with 9 bases between the two germline ends. Germline V gene data show CDR1 as MNHEY and CDR2 as SVGAGI. There are 14 residues in the CDR3. The CDR3 sequence is CASSKQESGNTIYF. The DNA for the CDR3 is TGTGCCAGCAGTAAACAGGAGTCTGGAAACACCATATATTTT.

The genes are TRBV18 and TRBJ2-7; 8 nucleotides line up with TRBD2. Germline V gene data show CDR1 as KGHSH and CDR2 as LQKENI. Unmatched junction bases numbered 6, after V lost 3 bases and J lost 5 bases. CDR3 length: 14 residues. The chain's CDR3 is CASSPERGMDEQYF. The CDR3 bases are TGTGCCAGCTCACCGGAGCGGGGGATGGACGAGCAGTACTTC.

The rearrangement joins TRBV30 to TRBJ1-1; D is perhaps TRBD1 (5 bases). V gave up 0 bases and J gave up 5 bases, with 13 bases separating them. Germline CDR1 and CDR2: GTSNPN and SVGIG (reference sequence). This CDR3 comprises 14 residues. CDR3 in amino acids: CAWSVLGQGTEAFF. CDR3 coding DNA: TGTGCCTGGAGTGTCCTCGGTCAGGGAACTGAAGCTTTCTTT. Looking up the rest from reference TRBV30 and TRBJ1-1 gives the full variable domain: SQTIHQWPATLVQPVGSPLSLECTVEGTSNPNLYWYRQAAGRGLQLLFYSVGIGQISSEVPQNLSASRPQDRQFILSSKKLLLSDSGFYLCAWSVLGQGTEAFFGQGTRLTVV.

The chain couples TRBV10-3 to TRBJ2-1, with D unclear. Germline-derived CDR1 and CDR2 are ENHRY and SYGVKD. CDR3 length: 12 residues. V was cut by 5 bases and J by 6 bases, with 8 bases left in between. The CDR3 here is CAISSTSNEQFF. Here the CDR3 DNA reads TGTGCCATCAGTTCAACAAGCAATGAGCAGTTCTTC.

Comment on this clone: The identical CDR3 is also encoded by other nucleotide sequences in the sample. This rearrangement joins TRBV7-3 to TRBJ2-5, with TRBD2 identical over 7 bases. V was pared by 1 base and J by 2 bases, with 4 bases of the junction left unmatched. Germline V gives CDR1 SGHTA, CDR2 FQGTGA. The CDR3 has 15 amino acids. CDR3 protein: CASSLSSGWQETQYF. The CDR3 DNA is TGTGCCAGCAGCTTAAGTAGCGGGTGGCAAGAGACCCAGTACTTC.

This clone was seen a handful of times. This chain connects TRBV3-1 (or the pseudogene TRBV3-2) to TRBJ2-1; D unresolved. The V gene's germline CDR1 is LGHDT and CDR2 YNNKEL (reference sequence). The CDR3 contains 13 residues. The V end lost 0 bases, the J end lost 4 bases, and 4 bases lay between the germline ends. The CDR3 DNA follows: TGTGCCAGCAGCCAAGATCTTTACAATGAGCAGTTCTTC. This encodes CASSQDLYNEQFF.

The rearrangement uses TRBV5-5 and TRBJ1-1; tentative D call: TRBD1 (5 bases). Germline CDR1 is SGHKS and CDR2 is YYEKEE (reference sequence). V shed 0 bases and J shed 0 bases, with 9 bases lying between them. The CDR3 has 15 residues. The CDR3 region has the DNA TGTGCCAGCAGCTTGGCGGCAGGGATGAACACTGAAGCTTTCTTT. This sequence encodes CASSLAAGMNTEAFF.

The chain couples TRBV9 to TRBJ2-2, with D hard to call. Germline values: CDR1 SGDLS, CDR2 YYNGEE. Deletions cut 1 base from V and 7 bases from J, with 11 bases between. The CDR3 length is 14 residues. The CDR3 DNA sequence: TGTGCCAGCAGCGTAAACCGACTGGGCGGGGAGCTGTTTTTT. It translates to CASSVNRLGGELFF. The whole variable domain, remainder taken from reference TRBV9 and TRBJ2-2, is DSGVTQTPKHLITATGQRVTLRCSPRSGDLSVYWYQQSLDQGLQFLIQYYNGEERAKGNILERFSAQQFPDLHSELNLSSLELGDSALYFCASSVNRLGGELFFGEGSRLTVL.

The chain uses TRBV6-1 and TRBJ1-2, with 7 bases lining up with TRBD1. Germline V CDR1 and CDR2: MNHNS, SASEGT. The CDR3 extends over 15 amino acids. Trimming removed 1 base from V and 6 bases from J; junction bases left unmatched: 8. CDR3 nucleotide sequence: TGTGCCAGCAGTGAAGAAGGACAGGTCACAAATGGCTACACCTTC. Its translation is CASSEEGQVTNGYTF.

The genes are TRBV20-1 and TRBJ2-5, with TRBD1 matching 8 bases. In germline, CDR1 is DFQATT, CDR2 SNEGSKA (reference sequence). Unmatched junction bases numbered 9, after V lost 5 bases and J lost 4 bases. This CDR3 has 14 amino acids. Here the CDR3 DNA reads TGCAGTGCTCGTGGGGGCAGGGGGCGAGAGACCCAGTACTTC. Residues: CSARGGRGRETQYF.